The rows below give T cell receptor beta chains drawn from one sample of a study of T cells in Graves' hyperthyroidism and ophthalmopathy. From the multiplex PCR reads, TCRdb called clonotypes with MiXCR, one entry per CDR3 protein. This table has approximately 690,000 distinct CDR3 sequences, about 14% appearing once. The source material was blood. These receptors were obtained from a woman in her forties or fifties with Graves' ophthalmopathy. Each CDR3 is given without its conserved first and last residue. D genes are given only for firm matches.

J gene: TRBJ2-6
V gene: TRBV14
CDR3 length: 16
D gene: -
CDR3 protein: ASSQDSRTYSGANVLT

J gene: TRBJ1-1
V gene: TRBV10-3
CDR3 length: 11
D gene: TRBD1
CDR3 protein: ALRDSSNTEAF

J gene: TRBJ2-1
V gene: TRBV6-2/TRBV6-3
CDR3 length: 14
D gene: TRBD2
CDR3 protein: ASSYPSGRAYNEQF

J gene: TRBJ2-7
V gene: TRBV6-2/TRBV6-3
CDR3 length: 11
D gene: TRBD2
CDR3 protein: ASSYELAVEQY

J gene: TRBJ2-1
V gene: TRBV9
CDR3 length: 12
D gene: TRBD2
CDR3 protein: ASSSLAGHNEQF

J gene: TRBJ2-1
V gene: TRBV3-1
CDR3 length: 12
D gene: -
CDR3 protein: ASSQWSRYNEQF

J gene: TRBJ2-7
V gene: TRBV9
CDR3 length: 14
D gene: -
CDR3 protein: ASSVEGTAASYEQY

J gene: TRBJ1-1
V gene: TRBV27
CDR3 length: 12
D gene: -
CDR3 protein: ASKLTGYGAEAF

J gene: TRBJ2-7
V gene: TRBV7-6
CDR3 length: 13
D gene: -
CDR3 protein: ASSLFRGSSYEQY

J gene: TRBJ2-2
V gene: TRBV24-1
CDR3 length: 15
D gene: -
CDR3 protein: ATSGPSPAGRAGELF

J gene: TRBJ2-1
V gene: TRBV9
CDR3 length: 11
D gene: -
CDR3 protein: ASSVSRMNEQF

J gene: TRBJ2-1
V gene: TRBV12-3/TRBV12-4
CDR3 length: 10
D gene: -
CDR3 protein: ASSSRFNEQF

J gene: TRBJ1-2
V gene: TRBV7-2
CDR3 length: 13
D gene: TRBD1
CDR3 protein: ASTALGGTVYGYT

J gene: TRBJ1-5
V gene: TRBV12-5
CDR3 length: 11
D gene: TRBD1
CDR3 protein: ASGRDRGQPQH

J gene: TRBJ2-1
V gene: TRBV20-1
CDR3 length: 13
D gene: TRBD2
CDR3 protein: SARRLAGSYNEQF

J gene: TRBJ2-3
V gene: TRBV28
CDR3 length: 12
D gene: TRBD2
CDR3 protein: ASSFLAGTDTQY

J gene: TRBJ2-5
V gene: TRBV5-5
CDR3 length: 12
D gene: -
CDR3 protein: ASSLPSGTETQY

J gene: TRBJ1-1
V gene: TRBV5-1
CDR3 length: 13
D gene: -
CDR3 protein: ASSFVTGLNTEAF

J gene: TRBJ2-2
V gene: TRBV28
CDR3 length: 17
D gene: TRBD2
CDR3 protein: ASSRPTSGSAPNTGELF

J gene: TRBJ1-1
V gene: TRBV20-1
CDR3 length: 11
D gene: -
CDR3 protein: SSAREMNTEAF

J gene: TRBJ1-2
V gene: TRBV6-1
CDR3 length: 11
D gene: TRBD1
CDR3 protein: ASSRTGGYGYT

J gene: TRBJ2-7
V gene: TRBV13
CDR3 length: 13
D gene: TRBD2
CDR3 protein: ASSKRGGLQYEQY

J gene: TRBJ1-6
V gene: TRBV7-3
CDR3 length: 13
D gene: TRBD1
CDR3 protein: ASSYTGTDNSPLH

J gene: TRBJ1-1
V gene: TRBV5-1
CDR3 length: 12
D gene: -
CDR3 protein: ASSLGATNTEAF

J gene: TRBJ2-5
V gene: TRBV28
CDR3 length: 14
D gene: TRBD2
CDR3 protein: ASSGKAGTSFETQY

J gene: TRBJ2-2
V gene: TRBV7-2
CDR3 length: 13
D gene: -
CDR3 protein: ASSLVKHNTGELF

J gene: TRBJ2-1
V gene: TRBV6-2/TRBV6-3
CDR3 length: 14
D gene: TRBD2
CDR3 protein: ASSARLAGVGNEQF

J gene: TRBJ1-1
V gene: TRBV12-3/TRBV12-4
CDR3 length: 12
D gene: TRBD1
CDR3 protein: ASRPTGRNTEAF

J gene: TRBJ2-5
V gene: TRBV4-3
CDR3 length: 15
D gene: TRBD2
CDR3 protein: ASSHLSGRPAQETQY

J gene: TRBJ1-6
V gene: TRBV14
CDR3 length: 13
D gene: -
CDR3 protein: ASSQDRGPNSPLH

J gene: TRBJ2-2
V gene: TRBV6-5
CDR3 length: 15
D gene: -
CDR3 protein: ASSYSVVAENTGELF

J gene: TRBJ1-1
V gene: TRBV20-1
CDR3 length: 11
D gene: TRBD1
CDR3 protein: SAGGQGDTEAF

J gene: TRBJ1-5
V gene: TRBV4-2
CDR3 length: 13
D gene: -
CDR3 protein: ASSQDNRDHQPQH

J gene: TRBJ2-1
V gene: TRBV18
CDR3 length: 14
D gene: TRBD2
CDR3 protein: ASSRAAAGEYNEQF

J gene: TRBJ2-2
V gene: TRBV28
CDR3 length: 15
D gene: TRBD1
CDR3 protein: ASSLYSGTDYTGELF

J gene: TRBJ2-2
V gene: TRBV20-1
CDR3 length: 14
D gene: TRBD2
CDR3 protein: SARDRVAGNTGELF

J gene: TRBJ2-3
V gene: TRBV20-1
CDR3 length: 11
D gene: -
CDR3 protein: SARRLGSDTQY

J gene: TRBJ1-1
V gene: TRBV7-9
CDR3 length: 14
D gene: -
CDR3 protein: ASSLKQGGVNTEAF

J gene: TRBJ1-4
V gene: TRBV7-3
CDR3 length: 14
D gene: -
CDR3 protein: ASSLTRGFGNEKLF

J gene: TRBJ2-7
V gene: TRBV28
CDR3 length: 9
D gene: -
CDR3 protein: ASSLIYEQY

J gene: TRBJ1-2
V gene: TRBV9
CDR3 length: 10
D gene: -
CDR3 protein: ASSATRGGYT

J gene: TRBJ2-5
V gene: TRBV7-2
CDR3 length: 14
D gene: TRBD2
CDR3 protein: ASSLGQLALRGTQY

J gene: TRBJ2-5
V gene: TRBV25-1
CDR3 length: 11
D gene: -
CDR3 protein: ASSEKDLETQY

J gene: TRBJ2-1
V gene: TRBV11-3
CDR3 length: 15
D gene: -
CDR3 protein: ASSSMGEFSSYNEQF

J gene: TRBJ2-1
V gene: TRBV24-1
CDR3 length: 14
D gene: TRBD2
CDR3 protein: ATSDFTSGRGNEQF

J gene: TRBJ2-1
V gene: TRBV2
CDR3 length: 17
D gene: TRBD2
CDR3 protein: ASSDILAGDLSSYNEQF

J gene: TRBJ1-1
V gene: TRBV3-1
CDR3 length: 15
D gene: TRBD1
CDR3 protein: ASSVRTGISLNTEAF

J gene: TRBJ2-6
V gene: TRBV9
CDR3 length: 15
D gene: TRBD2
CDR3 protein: ASSVGSGGLGANVLT

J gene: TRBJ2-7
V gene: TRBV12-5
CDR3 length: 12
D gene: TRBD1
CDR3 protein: ASGWGQPHGEQY

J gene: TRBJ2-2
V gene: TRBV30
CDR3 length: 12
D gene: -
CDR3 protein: ACGRRSKGRELF

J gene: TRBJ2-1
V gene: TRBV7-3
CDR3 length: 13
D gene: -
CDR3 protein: ASSLRGAAYNEQF

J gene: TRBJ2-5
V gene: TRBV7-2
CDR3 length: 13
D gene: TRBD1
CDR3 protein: ASSLAGTGKETQY

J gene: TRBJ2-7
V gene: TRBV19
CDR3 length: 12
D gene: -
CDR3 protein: ASNGTIHLGEQY